One sample yielded the 8 T cell receptor beta chains listed below, sequenced in a study of early T cells in non-severe SARS-CoV-2 infection. TCRdb independently ran MiXCR on the 5' RACE reads; one entry per CDR3 protein. Of tens of thousands of distinct CDR3 sequences listed, approximately 14% are singletons. Sequenced sample: whole blood. The receptors derive from an adult who was a healthcare worker with PCR-confirmed SARS-CoV-2 infection or an uninfected control (not recorded which).

This clonotype was counted only a few times. The CDR3, as DNA: TGTGCCAGCAGTTCCCGCAGGAGCTCCTACGAGCAGTACTTC. Protein sequence: CASSSRRSSYEQYF. V and J are TRBV28 and TRBJ2-7; D gene unclear. Germline V gives CDR1 MDHEN, CDR2 SYDVKM. This CDR3 contains 14 residues. V shed 4 bases and J shed 0 bases, with 10 bases lying between them. Combining the CDR3 with reference TRBV28 and TRBJ2-7 gives the whole variable domain DVKVTQSSRYLVKRTGEKVFLECVQDMDHENMFWYRQDPGLGLRLIYFSYDVKMKEKGDIPEGYSVSREKKERFSLILESASTNQTSMYLCASSSRRSSYEQYFGPGTRLTVT.

The sample holds a few counts of this clonotype. The genes are TRBV29-1 and TRBJ2-1, with 7 bases fitting TRBD2. This CDR3 has 13 residues. Germline CDR1 is SQVTM and CDR2 is ANQGSEA. The V segment lost 5 bases and the J segment 5 bases; nucleotides outside the gene matches: 6. The CDR3 loop reads CSVPGTTNNEQFF. The CDR3 bases are TGCAGCGTTCCCGGGACTACAAACAATGAGCAGTTCTTC.

This clonotype was seen ten or more times. The chain is built from TRBV24-1 and TRBJ2-3, with unresolved D. This CDR3 comprises 13 residues. V was cut by 1 base and J by 3 bases, with 4 bases left in between. Germline V gene lookup returns CDR1 KGHDR and CDR2 SFDVKD. CDR3 coding DNA: TGTGCCACCAGTGATTTCTTGACAGATACGCAGTATTTT. It specifies CATSDFLTDTQYF.

The chain couples TRBV5-1 to TRBJ1-2; tentative D call: TRBD1 (5 bases). The V and J ends lost 3 bases and 8 bases respectively, with 14 bases between them. The CDR3 contains 13 residues. Germline loops: CDR1 SGHRS, CDR2 YFSETQ. The CDR3 protein is CASSWGGSDGYTF. The CDR3 DNA follows: TGCGCCAGCAGCTGGGGGGGATCGGACGGCTACACCTTC.

This clonotype has more than one count but fewer than ten. CDR3 in amino acids: CASSLSGAFRVRYF. The CDR3 region has the DNA TGTGCCAGCAGTCTCTCGGGGGCCTTTCGGGTTAGGTACTTC. The chain is built from TRBV28 and TRBJ2-4, with D possibly called TRBD1 or TRBD2 (6 bases each). From germline, CDR1 is MDHEN and CDR2 SYDVKM. Trimming removed 5 bases from V and 15 bases from J, with 23 bases in between. The CDR3 is 14 amino acids.

At least ten counts were recorded for this clonotype. The CDR3 coding sequence is TGTGCCAGCAGCTTAGTATTCGGGGCAGATACGCAGTATTTT. Residues: CASSLVFGADTQYF. The rearrangement joins TRBV7-7 to TRBJ2-3; D is possibly TRBD2 (5 bases). Germline lookup yields CDR1 SSHAT and CDR2 FNYEAQ (reference sequence). With 1 base removed from V and 4 bases from J, the gap between germline ends came to 9 bases. CDR3 size: 14 residues.

This clonotype was recorded only once. The chain is built from TRBV28 and TRBJ2-3; no reliable D call. The CDR3 contains 12 residues. Germline V gene data show CDR1 as MDHEN and CDR2 as SYDVKM. Between the trimmed V and J ends, which lost 10 bases and 3 bases, there was a span of 11 bases. The chain's CDR3 is CAIGGPTDTQYF. CDR3 in DNA: TGTGCCATAGGTGGCCCTACAGATACGCAGTATTTT. Full variable domain (outside the CDR3, taken from reference TRBV28 and TRBJ2-3): DVKVTQSSRYLVKRTGEKVFLECVQDMDHENMFWYRQDPGLGLRLIYFSYDVKMKEKGDIPEGYSVSREKKERFSLILESASTNQTSMYLCAIGGPTDTQYFGPGTRLTVL.

This clonotype was detected a few times. The chain links TRBV20-1 to TRBJ2-7; 8 bases match TRBD2. The CDR3 length is 13 residues. The ends lost 6 bases at V and 3 bases at J; junction bases unmatched: 7. The germline gives CDR1 DFQATT, CDR2 SNEGSKA (reference sequence). The CDR3 protein is CSAPGLGGYEQYF. The CDR3 coding sequence is TGCAGTGCCCCGGGACTAGGGGGCTACGAGCAGTACTTC.